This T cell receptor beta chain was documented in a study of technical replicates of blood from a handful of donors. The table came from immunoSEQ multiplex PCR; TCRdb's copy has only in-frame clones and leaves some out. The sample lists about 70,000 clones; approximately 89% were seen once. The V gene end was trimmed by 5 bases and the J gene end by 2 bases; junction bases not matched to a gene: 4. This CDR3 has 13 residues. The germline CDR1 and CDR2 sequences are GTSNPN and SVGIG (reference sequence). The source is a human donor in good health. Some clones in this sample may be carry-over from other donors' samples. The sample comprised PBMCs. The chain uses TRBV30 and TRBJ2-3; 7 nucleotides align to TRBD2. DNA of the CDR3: TGTGCCTGGGAGCGGGACCACACAGATACGCAGTATTTT. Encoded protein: CAWERDHTDTQYF.